This TCR beta chain was sequenced for a study of regulatory T cells in long-lasting Graves disease. Whole-study context: Treatment with antithyroid drugs for over 5 years, together with positive TSH receptor antibodies, meant persistent Graves' disease. General study points: Persistent Graves' patients showed reduced TCR diversity versus newly diagnosed patients.

As for time point: persistent/refractory GD, antithyroid drugs over 5 years with positive TRAb. RNA extracted from PBMCs served as the sequencing template. Peripheral blood, at nine milliliters, went into EDTA tubes. CDR3-region Arm-PCR and iRepertoire HTBI primers produced the TCR beta libraries. TCRdb recomputed calls from the multiplex PCR reads with MiXCR, one row per CDR3 protein. The sample comprises some 370,000 distinct CDR3 sequences, 20% to 25% of which are singletons, and around 30% rests with the top ten. The CDR3 spans 16 residues. Per germline, CDR1 LGHNT and CDR2 FRNRAP. With V trimmed by 6 bases and J by 7 bases, 7 bases remained unmatched. On this clonotype itself: Its cognate antigen is unknown.

This chain uses TRBV12-5 with TRBJ2-1, with 15 bases fitting TRBD2. The material was peripheral blood mononuclear cells (PBMCs), obtained when the disease was refractory, from a patient treated with antithyroid drugs. The source is a woman aged 40 to 50 with Graves disease. Here the CDR3 DNA reads TGTGCTAGTGGATCCGGGACTAGCGGGAGGTATAATGAGCAGTTCTTC. This encodes CASGSGTSGRYNEQFF.